Presented here are 28 T cell receptor beta chains from one specimen sequenced in a study of CD8 T cells in ankylosing spondylitis. Whole-study findings and limits: What seemed typical of ankylosing spondylitis blood was a TCR beta motif built from several highly homologous variants.

The antigens of these receptors remain unknown. TCRdb used MiXCR to reprocess the 5' RACE reads, holding one entry per CDR3 protein. The sample consists of 750,000 to 850,000 distinct CDR3 sequences, about an eighth of them appearing once. The sequenced sample was blood, either unsorted or a sorted T cell fraction (not recorded which). The receptors derive from a male donor with ankylosing spondylitis.

This clonotype was seen ten or more times. V usage is TRBV12-3 or TRBV12-4 and J usage is TRBJ1-1, with a possible D match to TRBD1 (6 bases). The CDR3 covers 14 residues. V gave up 5 bases and J gave up 4 bases, with 14 bases separating them. The CDR3 spells CASSRTDRPTEAFF. Written as DNA, the CDR3 is TGTGCCAGCAGTCGAACGGACAGACCCACTGAAGCTTTCTTT.

As for this clonotype: At one end the junction does not follow the germline gene, possibly because of a read error. The chain couples TRBV7-7 to TRBJ1-4; D might be TRBD1 (5 bases). There are 14 residues in the CDR3. Germline loops: CDR1 SSHAT, CDR2 FNYEAQ (reference sequence). The CDR3 loop reads CASSLAPRDEKLFF. CDR3 DNA sequence: TGTGCTAGCAGCTTAGCGCCCAGGGATGAAAAACTGTTTTTT.

This clonotype has only a few counts. The V gene is TRBV20-1, the J gene TRBJ2-3; TRBD2 matches at 11 bases. Trimming cost V 6 bases and J 4 bases; bases outside gene matches: 9. The CDR3 spans 15 residues. The germline V gene encodes CDR1 DFQATT and CDR2 SNEGSKA (reference sequence). CDR3 sequence: CSAAPLAGGADTQYF. CDR3 in DNA: TGCAGTGCCGCCCCCCTAGCGGGAGGCGCAGATACGCAGTATTTT.

V and J are TRBV20-1 and TRBJ2-7; D gene uncertain. The CDR3 runs 11 residues. V gave up 6 bases and J gave up 2 bases, with 8 bases separating them. The germline gives CDR1 DFQATT, CDR2 SNEGSKA (reference sequence). CDR3 loop: CSAKEAYEQYF. In nucleotides, the CDR3 is TGCAGTGCGAAAGAGGCCTACGAGCAGTACTTC.

This clonotype was detected ten times or more. The rearrangement joins TRBV12-3 or TRBV12-4 to TRBJ2-1, with 8 positions matching TRBD1. This CDR3 has 17 residues. V shed 8 bases, J shed 1 base, and the junction held 13 bases outside the gene matches. The DNA for the CDR3 is TGTGCCAGCCGGAAGGGGGTTGGGGACAGGTCCTACAATGAGCAGTTCTTC. This codes for CASRKGVGDRSYNEQFF.

V gene TRBV12-3 or TRBV12-4 combines with J gene TRBJ2-4; 10 nucleotides match TRBD2. Unmatched junction bases numbered 3, after V lost 6 bases and J lost 1 base. The CDR3 has 15 residues. Here the CDR3 DNA reads TGTGCCAGCAGCAGAGCGGGAGGGGCCAAAAACATTCAGTACTTC. Its translation is CASSRAGGAKNIQYF.

This clonotype has a count of ten or more. This chain links TRBV12-3 or TRBV12-4 with TRBJ2-3, with 7 bases identical to TRBD1. The junction had 10 bases not matched to a gene; V was cut back by 5 bases and J by 5 bases. CDR3 size: 15 residues. The CDR3 DNA reads as TGTGCCAGCAGTACGGACAGGCCTAGGGGAGATACGCAGTATTTT. Translated: CASSTDRPRGDTQYF.

This clonotype came up many times. The J gene is TRBJ2-1, the V gene TRBV20-1, with 13 bases identical to TRBD2. V lost 6 bases, J lost 9 bases, and 11 bases stayed unmatched. Germline assignment: CDR1 DFQATT and CDR2 SNEGSKA (reference sequence). The CDR3 has 15 residues. CDR3 DNA sequence: TGCAGTGCCGAAACTGGACTAGCGGGAGTGGCTGAGCAGTTCTTC. This encodes CSAETGLAGVAEQFF.

There are many counts of this clonotype. The chain couples TRBV18 to TRBJ2-7; D perhaps matches TRBD1 (7 bases). The germline V and J ends were trimmed by 5 bases and 3 bases, with 20 bases remaining between them. The CDR3 is 16 amino acids. CDR1 and CDR2 from the germline V gene are KGHSH and LQKENI. The CDR3 bases are TGTGCCAGCTCAACTTTAGGAGGGGGCGACAGCTACGAGCAGTACTTC. It yields the protein CASSTLGGGDSYEQYF.

The chain uses TRBV20-1 and TRBJ2-5; the D gene is possibly TRBD2 (6 bases). CDR3 size: 15 residues. V was shortened by 5 bases and J by 5 bases, with 21 bases between the two germline ends. CDR1 DFQATT and CDR2 SNEGSKA come from the germline V gene (reference sequence). In DNA form, the CDR3 reads TGCAGTGCTCACCTCCGGCGGGGCCCGGGGGAGACCCAGTACTTC. Its translation: CSAHLRRGPGETQYF.

The rearrangement links TRBV20-1 to TRBJ1-2, with D maybe TRBD1 (5 bases). The CDR3 runs 12 residues. The germline CDR1 and CDR2 sequences are DFQATT and SNEGSKA (reference sequence). Between the trimmed V and J ends, which lost 5 bases and 1 base, there was a span of 8 bases. This chain's CDR3 is CSAQTDNYGYTF. The CDR3 bases are TGCAGTGCTCAGACAGATAACTATGGCTACACCTTC.

The chain combines TRBV18 with TRBJ2-5; no firm D call. This CDR3 has 12 amino acids. The germline V gene has CDR1 KGHSH and CDR2 LQKENI. Trimming removed 2 bases from V and 5 bases from J, with 6 bases in between. The CDR3 DNA reads TGTGCCAGCTCACCAGGCATCGAGACCCAGTACTTC. Residues: CASSPGIETQYF.

This clonotype was picked up a small number of times. This sequence joins TRBV20-1 and TRBJ1-1, with D perhaps matching TRBD1 (6 bases). V lost 6 bases and J 2 bases, leaving 10 bases between the germline ends. CDR1 is DFQATT, CDR2 SNEGSKA, per germline (reference sequence). The CDR3 sequence is 12 residues long. In DNA form, the CDR3 reads TGCAGTGCCCCAGGGGTTAACACTGAAGCTTTCTTT. The encoded protein is CSAPGVNTEAFF.

The gene calls are TRBV5-1 and TRBJ1-2, with D perhaps matching TRBD1 (6 bases). The CDR3 totals 13 residues. With 4 bases removed from V and 5 bases from J, the gap between germline ends came to 12 bases. The germline V gene encodes CDR1 SGHRS and CDR2 YFSETQ. The CDR3 loop reads CASSPGQTYGYTF. The CDR3 DNA follows: TGCGCCAGCAGCCCAGGACAGACTTATGGCTACACCTTC. Supplemented by reference TRBV5-1 and TRBJ1-2, the full variable domain reads KAGVTQTPRYLIKTRGQQVTLSCSPISGHRSVSWYQQTPGQGLQFLFEYFSETQRNKGNFPGRFSGRQFSNSRSEMNVSTLELGDSALYLCASSPGQTYGYTFGSGTRLTVV.

The chain couples TRBV20-1 to TRBJ2-7; 9 nucleotides line up with TRBD1. The CDR3 extends over 14 amino acids. The trim removed 5 bases at V and 3 bases at J, leaving 8 bases unmatched. CDR1 DFQATT and CDR2 SNEGSKA come from the germline V gene (reference sequence). CDR3 DNA: TGCAGTGCTTACCTGACAGGGGGGGACTACGAGCAGTACTTC. It is translated as CSAYLTGGDYEQYF.

In this sample, this clonotype turned up a few times. The chain combines TRBV20-1 with TRBJ2-1, with D hard to call. The germline gives CDR1 DFQATT, CDR2 SNEGSKA (reference sequence). The CDR3 runs to 14 residues. The V gene lost 4 bases and the J gene lost 2 bases, with 12 bases spanning the gap. In DNA, the CDR3 is TGCAGTGCTATGACGGGTGATGCCTACAATGAGCAGTTCTTC. Its translation is CSAMTGDAYNEQFF.

The chain recombines TRBV20-1 with TRBJ2-1; D gene uncertain. Trimming pared 6 bases from V and 0 bases from J, leaving 12 bases between. Germline V gives CDR1 DFQATT, CDR2 SNEGSKA (reference sequence). The CDR3 contains 14 residues. The CDR3 nucleotides read TGCAGTGCCTACAGACCCGGCTCCTACAATGAGCAGTTCTTC. It translates to CSAYRPGSYNEQFF.

This sequence joins TRBV6-5 and TRBJ1-1; D gene uncertain. V lost 2 bases to trimming and J lost 2 bases, with 15 bases between them. The germline gives CDR1 MNHEY, CDR2 SVGAGI. The CDR3 is 16 residues long. The CDR3 DNA is TGTGCCAGCAGTTACCCCCCCGCAGCCATAAACACTGAAGCTTTCTTT. Protein sequence: CASSYPPAAINTEAFF.

The chain recombines TRBV20-1 with TRBJ1-3, with unresolved D. This CDR3 contains 14 residues. The V gene's germline CDR1 is DFQATT and CDR2 SNEGSKA (reference sequence). The V and J ends lost 1 base and 2 bases respectively, with 9 bases between them. The CDR3 here is CSARASRAGNTIYF. CDR3 DNA: TGCAGTGCTAGAGCCAGTAGGGCTGGAAACACCATATATTTT.

This clonotype was seen many times. V is TRBV6-1 and J is TRBJ2-2; D remains unclear. Germline V gene data show CDR1 as MNHNS and CDR2 as SASEGT. Trimming took 8 bases from V and 8 from J, leaving 12 bases between them. The CDR3 covers 12 residues. CDR3 region: CASGRGRGELFF. The CDR3, as DNA: TGTGCCAGCGGACGCGGTAGAGGGGAGCTGTTTTTT.

This clonotype was seen a handful of times. A single base separates this from a much larger clone, so it may be a read error. The chain joins TRBV28 to TRBJ2-7, with D perhaps matching TRBD2 (5 bases). From germline, CDR1 is MDHEN and CDR2 SYDVKM. This CDR3 has 12 amino acids. The V and J ends lost 3 bases and 3 bases respectively, with 6 bases between them. The chain's CDR3 is CASSFRDYEQYF. The DNA for the CDR3 is TGTGCCAGCAGTTTCCGGGACTACGAGCAGTACTTC. The variable domain in full, with the rest retrieved from reference TRBV28 and TRBJ2-7, is DVKVTQSSRYLVKRTGEKVFLECVQDMDHENMFWYRQDPGLGLRLIYFSYDVKMKEKGDIPEGYSVSREKKERFSLILESASTNQTSMYLCASSFRDYEQYFGPGTRLTVT.

There are many counts of this clonotype. The CDR3 DNA is TGTGCCAGCACCAAAAGGCGGGGGTGGGACACTGAAGCTTTCTTT. It codes for CASTKRRGWDTEAFF. The chain uses TRBV6-1 and TRBJ1-1, with D tentatively TRBD1 (5 bases). Germline V CDR1 and CDR2: MNHNS, SASEGT. CDR3 length equals 15 residues. Trimming cost V 7 bases and J 3 bases, with 18 bases left between them.

This clonotype came up many times. The DNA for the CDR3 is TGCAGCGTCGACCCGACAGGGGTCACAGATACGCAGTATTTT. It codes for CSVDPTGVTDTQYF. This sequence joins TRBV29-1 and TRBJ2-3; 8 nucleotides agree with TRBD1. The J segment lost 2 bases and the V segment lost 6 bases, leaving 7 bases of the junction unmatched. CDR1 is SQVTM and CDR2 is ANQGSEA in the germline V gene. The CDR3 covers 14 residues.

This chain uses TRBV7-2 with TRBJ1-5; the D is unclear. The J call may be incorrect, as the DNA end agrees better with TRBJ2-3. CDR1 and CDR2 (germline): SGHTA, FQGNSA. The CDR3 sequence is 13 residues long. The CDR3 DNA follows: TGTGCCAGCAGCCGGAGTCAAGATCAGCCCCAGTATTTT. This translates into CASSRSQDQPQYF.

This clonotype was observed at least ten times. This rearrangement joins TRBV7-8 to TRBJ2-5, with TRBD1 as a possible D gene (5 bases). The V end lost 5 bases, the J end lost 1 base, and 11 bases lay between the germline ends. CDR1 is SGHVS and CDR2 is FQNEAQ in the germline V gene. The length of the CDR3 is 14 residues. CDR3 coding DNA: TGTGCCAGCAGCATTCGACAGTCCCAAGAGACCCAGTACTTC. Encoded protein: CASSIRQSQETQYF.

V gene TRBV12-3 or TRBV12-4 combines with J gene TRBJ1-1, with D uncertain. The CDR3 has 14 amino acids. Trimming removed 3 bases from V and 4 bases from J, with 12 bases in between. In DNA form, the CDR3 reads TGTGCCAGCAGTTTCTCCCGACCCGGCACTGAAGCTTTCTTT. It specifies CASSFSRPGTEAFF.

This clonotype has only a few counts. The chain is built from TRBV7-9 and TRBJ1-4; the D is unclear. The CDR3 has 15 amino acids. The V end was cut by 1 base, the J end by 8 bases, with 14 bases between. Germline V CDR1 and CDR2: SEHNR, FQNEAQ (reference sequence). For the CDR3, the DNA is TGTGCCAGCAGCTTAGTATCGGGTCCCGGAGAAAAACTGTTTTTT. Translation: CASSLVSGPGEKLFF.

V usage is TRBV20-1 and J usage is TRBJ1-1; a possible D gene is TRBD1 (5 bases). With 2 bases removed from V and 4 bases from J, the gap between germline ends came to 17 bases. Germline V gene sequence: CDR1 DFQATT, CDR2 SNEGSKA (reference sequence). This CDR3 comprises 15 residues. The CDR3 spells CSARPTGLGGTEAFF. CDR3 DNA: TGCAGTGCTAGACCCACGGGGCTTGGTGGCACTGAAGCTTTCTTT.